The sequence of this T cell receptor beta chain was determined in a study of cytomegalovirus exposure and HLA in healthy donors. Both 60 Vbeta primers and 13 Jbeta primers went into the PCR. Produced via immunoSEQ multiplex PCR; TCRdb's table is partial and in-frame only. This table holds 150,000 to 180,000 clones, nearly 80% found once. V was shortened by 4 bases and J by 1 base, with 14 bases between the two germline ends. Germline CDR1 SGHTS, CDR2 YDEGEE. The CDR3 runs 15 residues. V and J are TRBV5-8 and TRBJ1-1; D perhaps matches TRBD1 (6 bases). The receptor's source is a man between 25 and 39 years old in good health and CMV-seropositive. Sequencing was done on a sample of PBMCs. CDR3 amino acids: CASSPPGVKNTEAFF. The CDR3 DNA is TGTGCCAGCAGCCCTCCAGGGGTTAAGAACACTGAAGCTTTCTTT.